The source of this T cell receptor (beta chain) is a study of blood T cell repertoires in COVID-19. CDR3 length: 15 amino acids. The germline V gene has CDR1 LNHNV and CDR2 YYDKDF (reference sequence). After removal of 0 bases from V and 4 bases from J, the junction contained 3 bases not matched to a gene. Assay used: immunoSEQ multiplex PCR; TCRdb lists only in-frame clones, some missing. The data hold under 500,000 clones, with 75% to 90% observed a single time. Sequenced material: peripheral blood. The sequence was collected from a woman in her thirties with acute or convalescent COVID-19. The V call is TRBV15, the J call TRBJ2-5; 9 bases match TRBD2. CDR3 coding DNA: TGTGCCACCAGCAGAGATGCAGCGGGGGGAGAGACCCAGTACTTC. This sequence encodes CATSRDAAGGETQYF. Variable domain in full (rest from reference TRBV15 and TRBJ2-5): DAMVIQNPRYQVTQFGKPVTLSCSQTLNHNVMYWYQQKSSQAPKLLFHYYDKDFNNEADTPDNFQSRRPNTSFCFLDIRSPGLGDTAMYLCATSRDAAGGETQYFGPGTRLLVL.